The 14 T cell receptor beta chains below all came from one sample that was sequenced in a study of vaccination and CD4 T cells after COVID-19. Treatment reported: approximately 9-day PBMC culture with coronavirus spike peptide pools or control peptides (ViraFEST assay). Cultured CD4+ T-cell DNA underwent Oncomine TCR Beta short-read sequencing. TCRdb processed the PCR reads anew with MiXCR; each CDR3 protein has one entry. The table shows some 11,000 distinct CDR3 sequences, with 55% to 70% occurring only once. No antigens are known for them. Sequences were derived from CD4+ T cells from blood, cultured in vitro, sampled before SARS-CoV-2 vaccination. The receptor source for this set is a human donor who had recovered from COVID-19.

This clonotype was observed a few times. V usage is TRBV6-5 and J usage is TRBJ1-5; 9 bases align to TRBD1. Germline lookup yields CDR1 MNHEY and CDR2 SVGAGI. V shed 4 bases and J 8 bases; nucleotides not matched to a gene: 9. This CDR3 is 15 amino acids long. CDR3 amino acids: CASSSRTGAVEPQHF. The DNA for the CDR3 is TGTGCCAGCAGTTCTCGGACAGGGGCGGTTGAGCCCCAGCATTTT.

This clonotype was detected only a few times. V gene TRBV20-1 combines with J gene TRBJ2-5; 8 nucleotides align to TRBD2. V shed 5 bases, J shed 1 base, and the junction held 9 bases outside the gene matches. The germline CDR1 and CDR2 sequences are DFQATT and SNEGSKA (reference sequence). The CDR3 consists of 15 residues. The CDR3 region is CSAPSPLAGQETQYF. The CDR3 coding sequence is TGCAGTGCTCCTAGCCCGCTAGCGGGCCAAGAGACCCAGTACTTC.

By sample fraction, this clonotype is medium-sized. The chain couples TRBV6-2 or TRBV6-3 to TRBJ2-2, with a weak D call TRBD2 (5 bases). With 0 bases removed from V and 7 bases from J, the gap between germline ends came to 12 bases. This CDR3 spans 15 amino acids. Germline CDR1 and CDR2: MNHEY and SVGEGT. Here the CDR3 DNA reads TGTGCCAGCAGTTACTCCCCCGAGGGTAGCGGGGAGCTGTTTTTT. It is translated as CASSYSPEGSGELFF.

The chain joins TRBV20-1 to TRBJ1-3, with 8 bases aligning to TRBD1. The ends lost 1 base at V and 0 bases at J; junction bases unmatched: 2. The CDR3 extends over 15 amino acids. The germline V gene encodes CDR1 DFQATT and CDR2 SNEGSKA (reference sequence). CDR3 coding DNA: TGCAGTGCTAGAGGGGACAGGATCTCTGGAAACACCATATATTTT. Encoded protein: CSARGDRISGNTIYF.

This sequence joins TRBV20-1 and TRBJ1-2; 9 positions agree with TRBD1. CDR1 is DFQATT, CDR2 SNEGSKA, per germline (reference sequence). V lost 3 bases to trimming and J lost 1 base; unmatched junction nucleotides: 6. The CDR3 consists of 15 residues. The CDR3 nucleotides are TGCAGTGCTAGGGGGGACAGGGCCGATAACTATGGCTACACCTTC. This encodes CSARGDRADNYGYTF.

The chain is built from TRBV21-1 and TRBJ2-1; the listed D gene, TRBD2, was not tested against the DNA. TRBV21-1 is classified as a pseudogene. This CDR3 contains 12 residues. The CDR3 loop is CAITSGRNEQFF. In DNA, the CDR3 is TGTGCCATCACTAGCGGGAGGAATGAGCAGTTCTTC.

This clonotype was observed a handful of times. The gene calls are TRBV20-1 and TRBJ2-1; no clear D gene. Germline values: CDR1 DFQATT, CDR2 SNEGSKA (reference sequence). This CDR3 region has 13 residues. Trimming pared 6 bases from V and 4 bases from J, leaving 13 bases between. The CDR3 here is CSAPLPPYNEQFF. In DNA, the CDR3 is TGCAGTGCACCGCTCCCTCCGTACAATGAGCAGTTCTTC.

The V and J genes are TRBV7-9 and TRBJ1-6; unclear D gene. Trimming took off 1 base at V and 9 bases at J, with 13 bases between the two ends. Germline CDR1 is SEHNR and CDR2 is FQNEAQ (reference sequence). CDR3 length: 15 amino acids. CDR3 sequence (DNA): TGTGCCAGCAGCTTAGATGGGCTCCACGTTTCACCCCTCCACTTT. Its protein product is CASSLDGLHVSPLHF.

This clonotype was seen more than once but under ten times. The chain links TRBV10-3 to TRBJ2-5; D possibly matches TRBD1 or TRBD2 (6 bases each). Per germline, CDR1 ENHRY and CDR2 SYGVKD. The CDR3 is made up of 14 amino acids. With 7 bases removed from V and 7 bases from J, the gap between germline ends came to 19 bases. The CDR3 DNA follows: TGTGCCATCACCCCAAGTGGGGGGCTAGGGACCCAGTACTTC. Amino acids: CAITPSGGLGTQYF.

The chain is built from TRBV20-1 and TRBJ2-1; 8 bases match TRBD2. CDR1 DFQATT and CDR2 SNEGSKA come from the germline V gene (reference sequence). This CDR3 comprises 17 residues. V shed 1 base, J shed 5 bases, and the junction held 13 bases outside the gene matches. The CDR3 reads CSARAPSKRGWDNEQFF. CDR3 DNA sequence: TGCAGTGCTAGAGCCCCCTCGAAGCGGGGGTGGGACAATGAGCAGTTCTTC.

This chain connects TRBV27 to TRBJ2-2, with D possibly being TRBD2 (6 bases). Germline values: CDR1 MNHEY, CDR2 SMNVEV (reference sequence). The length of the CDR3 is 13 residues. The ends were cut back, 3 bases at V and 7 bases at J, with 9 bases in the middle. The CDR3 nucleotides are TGTGCCAGCAGTTTGGAGGGGTTCGGGGAGCTGTTTTTT. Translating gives CASSLEGFGELFF.

CDR3: CSARGGAGANSPLHF. The CDR3 region has the DNA TGCAGTGCTAGAGGGGGGGCGGGGGCTAATTCACCCCTCCACTTT. The chain employs TRBV20-1 and TRBJ1-6; TRBD1 might be the D (6 bases). V lost 1 base and J lost 6, with 13 bases in between. CDR3 size: 15 residues. Per the germline V gene, CDR1 is DFQATT and CDR2 is SNEGSKA (reference sequence).

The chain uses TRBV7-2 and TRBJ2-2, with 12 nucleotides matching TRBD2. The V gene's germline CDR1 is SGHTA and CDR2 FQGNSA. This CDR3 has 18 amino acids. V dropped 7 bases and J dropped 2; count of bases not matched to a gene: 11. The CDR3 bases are TGTGCCAGCACCCGGACTAGCGGGACGACAAAAAACACCGGGGAGCTGTTTTTT. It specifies CASTRTSGTTKNTGELFF.

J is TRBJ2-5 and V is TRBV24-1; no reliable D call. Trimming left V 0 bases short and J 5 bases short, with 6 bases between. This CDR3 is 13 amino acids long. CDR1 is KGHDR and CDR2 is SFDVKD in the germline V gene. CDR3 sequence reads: CATSDLLSETQYF. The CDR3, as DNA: TGTGCCACCAGTGATTTGCTTTCGGAGACCCAGTACTTC.